This T cell receptor (beta chain) is drawn from a study of blood T cell repertoires in COVID-19. About the research overall: Donors in the United States, Italy and Spain gave samples during acute or convalescent COVID-19. Sample material is recorded as cDNA or gDNA derived from T cells, B-cell-depleted T cells, or PBMCs.

As processed by the authors: By means of reference gene primer amplification, nucleated cell counts were estimated. TCRdb's table, derived via immunoSEQ multiplex PCR, lists solely in-frame clones and lacks some. The V and J calls and clone size are taken from that table; D and trimming were inferred from the DNA. The sample includes roughly 300,000 clones, around four fifths of them seen just once. This CDR3 has 15 residues. V shed 3 bases, J shed 3 bases, and the junction held 8 bases outside the gene matches. The source material was peripheral blood. This chain connects TRBV23-1 to TRBJ2-7, with 7 bases aligning to TRBD1. TRBV23-1 qualifies as an ORF whose function is uncertain. The receptor was derived from a woman in her forties or fifties with acute or convalescent COVID-19. The CDR3 sequence is CASSHPGQTHYEQYF. In nucleotides, the CDR3 is TGCGCCAGCAGTCATCCGGGACAGACCCACTACGAGCAGTACTTC.